This record looks at one T cell receptor beta chain sequence and its context. The CDR3 covers 16 residues. Germline V gene lookup returns CDR1 SEHNR and CDR2 FQNEAQ (reference sequence). Trimming removed 5 bases from V and 2 bases from J, with 19 bases in between. TCRdb's copy holds only in-frame clones and misses some; the assay was immunoSEQ multiplex PCR. The table has 90,000 to 110,000 clones, around nine tenths seen once. The data originate from a study of control samples from healthy donors and cancer patients. The receptor was derived from a woman aged 50 to 60 in good health. V gene TRBV7-9 combines with J gene TRBJ2-7, with D possibly called TRBD1 or TRBD2 (5 bases each). Sequences were obtained from blood. The CDR3 coding sequence is TGTGCCAGCAGCAAAGACCGGGACGAGACGACCTACGAGCAGTACGTC. Protein: CASSKDRDETTYEQYV.